The source of this TCR beta chain is a study of T cells in Graves' hyperthyroidism and ophthalmopathy (dated by TCRdb to the late 2010s). About the study as a whole: Peripheral blood samples were taken at initial diagnosis, before any treatment was given. To identify TCR V-J signatures that set the groups apart, the researchers used a discovery cohort of roughly 100 patients, made up of around 40 with Graves' ophthalmopathy and some 55 with stable Graves' hyperthyroidism. Prospective prediction of ophthalmopathy was tested in an independent validation cohort of 18 to 20 hyperthyroidism patients and 15 to 17 patients who later progressed to ophthalmopathy. The roughly 90 discovery patients were divided at random into training and test sets in a 7:3 ratio. Thyroid tissue and blood T-cell repertoires from six or seven Graves' hyperthyroidism patients were also compared in the study. Following sampling, methimazole starting at 30 mg daily was given to hyperthyroidism patients, and high-dose intravenous methylprednisolone was given to ophthalmopathy patients. The paper reports TCR Vbeta CDR3 sequencing of over 120 peripheral blood samples: 40 to 45 ophthalmopathy, under 85 hyperthyroidism and around 17 progressor patients. Broader findings and caveats from the paper: During validation, the model predicted progression to ophthalmopathy a median of about 5.9 months ahead of onset, with around 65% sensitivity and 72% to 85% specificity. A 13 V-J signature model separated ophthalmopathy from stable hyperthyroidism, with roughly 88% sensitivity and 81% to 82% specificity in cross-validation and 80%/75% in testing. Sample size was not statistically predetermined, and blinding of investigators to group allocation was not performed. Most expanded thyroid clonotypes (frequency above 0.001) were also detected in blood, suggesting blood repertoires may reflect thyroid immune responses.

There are many counts of this clonotype. The antigen this receptor binds is unknown. Base qualities are missing; no much larger clone stands one base away. Ophthalmopathy patients had moderately to severely active disease, with a Clinical Activity Score of 3 or more, a NOSPECS grade of 4 or more, and a disease duration of less than 3 months. Patients with uncontrolled infections, other autoimmune diseases, pregnancy or lactation were excluded. Diagnoses relied on clinical symptoms, serum thyroxine and TRAb, thyroid ultrasound and orbital computed tomography. Ficoll-Paque density gradient centrifugation was used to isolate PBMCs from around 10 ml of fresh peripheral blood. Total RNA was extracted using Trizol reagent, and RNA quality was assessed on an Agilent 2100 Bioanalyzer. The germline V and J ends show losses of 0 bases and 1 base respectively, and no gene match explains 12 bases of the junction. For CDR1 and CDR2, the germline V gene (reference sequence) lists PRHDT and FYEKMQ. The CDR3 spans 19 residues, from the cysteine through the phenylalanine. The sequence is cut down to CDR3 DNA, 57 bases in frame from base 1.

TCR beta CDR3 regions were amplified from RNA transcripts. A first-round RT-PCR of the TCR CDR3 used the HTBI primer set with the Qiagen OneStep RT-PCR kit. Libraries were constructed in a second round of multiplex PCR, after which size selection and purification were performed. Sequencing of the libraries was done on an Illumina HiSeq2000 using paired-end 100 bp reads. The source study handled its data this way. SOAPnuke was used to process the raw data, throwing out any read that contained adapters or uncalled bases, had a mean Phred below 15, or lacked an exact constant-primer or identifier match. COPE v1.2.5 was used to merge the high-quality paired reads, and each unique nucleotide sequence was defined as a clonotype. Clonotypes were aligned to IMGT TRBV, TRBD and TRBJ reference segments using MiTCR v1.1. Analysis was restricted to V-J combinations with a frequency above 0.0001, which covered roughly 99% of repertoires. The TCS score was defined as the ratio of F50 (clonal expansion) to E x V (chaos), calculated using BLOSUM62-based TCRdist between CDR3 peptides within each V-J. Welch's t-statistics and random forest reduced roughly 540 V-J features to under 15, which were used in a naive Bayes classifier (R e1071). The public reads were reprocessed in TCRdb via fastp at Q25 and MiXCR, keeping in-frame beta chains. Rows with one shared CDR3 protein collapse into an entry with the most common genes and DNA. Here the V and J calls rest on TCRdb's processing, not on the authors' analysis. The sample table lists 300,000 to 500,000 distinct CDR3 sequences, 11% to 15% of them with a count of one. The top ten constitute over 25% of the sample.

This chain joins TRBV13 to TRBJ2-3; the central 8 bases match TRBD2. The sample consisted of blood. The TCR comes from a man aged 50 or older with Graves' ophthalmopathy. The nucleotide sequence reads TGTGCCAGCAGCTTAGGGCGGCTAGCGGGCCCCTGGGGCACAGATACGCAGTATTTT. Translated, this gives CASSLGRLAGPWGTDTQYF.